This paragraph reports one TCR beta chain. Reverse transcription of all isolated RNA meant that expressed TCRB transcripts were sequenced. The table came from immunoSEQ multiplex PCR; TCRdb's copy has only in-frame clones and leaves some out. Of about 200,000 clones listed, under 13% are singletons. CD45RO/CCR7/CD25/CD127/CD95/CD27 sorting isolated CD4+ naive, central memory, regulatory and stem cell-like memory cells. This record belongs to a study of beta chain features in type 1 diabetes. The CDR3 is made up of 13 amino acids. The ends were cut back, 6 bases at V and 4 bases at J, with 7 bases in the middle. Germline lookup yields CDR1 SEHNR and CDR2 FQNEAQ (reference sequence).

The chain links TRBV7-9 to TRBJ2-6; no firm D call. The TCR sequence derives from a man between 18 and 29 years old in good health. Sequenced sample: central memory CD4+ T cells from blood. The CDR3 loop reads CASRRSGANVLTF. CDR3 nucleotides: TGTGCCAGCAGGCGGTCCGGGGCCAACGTCCTGACTTTC.